One sample yielded the 7 T cell receptor beta chains listed below, sequenced in a study of blood T cell repertoires in COVID-19. Profiled with immunoSEQ multiplex PCR; TCRdb holds only in-frame clones, not every one. The sample holds about 210,000 clones, roughly four fifths seen once. The specimen sequenced was PBMCs or T cells enriched from blood (not recorded which). Receptors were obtained from a man aged 40-49 years who had recovered from COVID-19.

The CDR3 region has the DNA TGTGCCAGCAGCCTAGGGAGGACCTACGAGCAGTACTTC. It specifies CASSLGRTYEQYF. This chain joins TRBV7-3 and TRBJ2-7; weak D call: TRBD2 (6 bases). The CDR3 runs to 13 residues. Between the trimmed V and J ends, which lost 5 bases and 2 bases, there was a span of 10 bases. Germline loops: CDR1 SGHTA, CDR2 FQGTGA.

The chain carries TRBV7-9 and TRBJ1-6, with TRBD1 matching over 8 bases. The CDR3 consists of 15 residues. Trimming cost V 4 bases and J 4 bases; bases outside gene matches: 3. From germline, CDR1 is SEHNR and CDR2 FQNEAQ (reference sequence). DNA for the CDR3: TGTGCCAGCAGCTCAGGGGGCGAATATAATTCACCCCTCCACTTT. It encodes CASSSGGEYNSPLHF.

The gene calls are TRBV6-5 and TRBJ1-1; D might be TRBD1 (5 bases). Germline loops: CDR1 MNHEY, CDR2 SVGAGI. Trimming took off 8 bases at V and 11 bases at J, with 24 bases between the two ends. This CDR3 spans 14 amino acids. CDR3 residues: CASYDSSLWIEAFF. The CDR3 coding sequence is TGTGCCAGCTATGACAGCTCCCTCTGGATAGAGGCTTTCTTT.

The V and J genes are TRBV29-1 and TRBJ2-7, with no clear D. This CDR3 has 15 residues. Germline CDR1 is SQVTM and CDR2 is ANQGSEA. Trimming shortened V by 4 bases and J by 2 bases, and 18 bases separated the two germline ends. CDR3 amino acids: CSVALFLAGAYEQYF. CDR3 in DNA: TGCAGCGTTGCACTATTCCTGGCTGGTGCCTACGAGCAGTACTTC.

The CDR3 protein is CASSPAMGQPGGGYTF. The CDR3 coding sequence is TGTGCCAGCAGTCCTGCAATGGGACAACCGGGCGGTGGCTACACCTTC. The chain links TRBV9 to TRBJ1-2, with D possibly TRBD1 on 6 matching bases. The CDR3 loop spans 16 amino acids. The V and J ends lost 5 bases and 7 bases respectively, with 24 bases between them. Germline V gene data show CDR1 as SGDLS and CDR2 as YYNGEE.

The V call is TRBV2, the J call TRBJ1-1, with TRBD1 as a possible D gene (6 bases). The CDR3 spans 15 residues. V dropped 6 bases and J dropped 3 bases, with 17 bases sitting between them. Germline CDR1 is SNHLY and CDR2 is FYNNEI. CDR3 residues: CASSPRGFSDTEAFF. The CDR3 nucleotides are TGTGCCAGCAGCCCTAGGGGGTTCTCGGACACTGAAGCTTTCTTT.

The chain carries TRBV30 and TRBJ1-2; 10 nucleotides align to TRBD1. V lost 5 bases to trimming and J lost 7 bases; unmatched junction nucleotides: 7. The CDR3 consists of 13 residues. The germline gives CDR1 GTSNPN, CDR2 SVGIG (reference sequence). The CDR3 DNA reads as TGTGCCTGGTGGGACAGGGGATCGGGTGGCTACACCTTC. Its protein product is CAWWDRGSGGYTF.